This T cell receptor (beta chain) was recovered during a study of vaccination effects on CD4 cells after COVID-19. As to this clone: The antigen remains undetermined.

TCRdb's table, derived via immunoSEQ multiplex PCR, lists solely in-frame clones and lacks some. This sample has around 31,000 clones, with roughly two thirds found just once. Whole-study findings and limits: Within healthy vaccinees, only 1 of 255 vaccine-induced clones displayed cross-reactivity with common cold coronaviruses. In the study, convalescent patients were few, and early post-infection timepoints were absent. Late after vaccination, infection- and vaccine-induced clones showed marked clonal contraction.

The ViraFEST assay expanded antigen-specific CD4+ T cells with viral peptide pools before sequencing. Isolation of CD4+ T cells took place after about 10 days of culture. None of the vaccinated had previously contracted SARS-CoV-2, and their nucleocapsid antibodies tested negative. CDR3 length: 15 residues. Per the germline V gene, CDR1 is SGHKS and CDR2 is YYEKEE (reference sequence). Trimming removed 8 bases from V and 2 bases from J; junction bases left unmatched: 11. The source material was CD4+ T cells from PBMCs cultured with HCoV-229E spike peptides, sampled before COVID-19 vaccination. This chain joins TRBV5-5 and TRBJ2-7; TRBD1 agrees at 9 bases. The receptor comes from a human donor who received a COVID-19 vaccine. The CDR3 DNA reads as TGTGCCAGTCAAAACCACGGGACAGGGACCTACGAGCAGTACTTC. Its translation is CASQNHGTGTYEQYF. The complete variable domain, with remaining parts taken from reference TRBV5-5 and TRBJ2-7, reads DAGVTQSPTHLIKTRGQQVTLRCSPISGHKSVSWYQQVLGQGPQFIFQYYEKEERGRGNFPDRFSARQFPNYSSELNVNALLLGDSALYLCASQNHGTGTYEQYFGPGTRLTVT.